The source of this TCR beta chain is a study of shared T cell receptors in the human thymus. Sequenced by immunoSEQ multiplex PCR; TCRdb stores in-frame clones only, minus some. There are about 610,000 clones in the sample; 85% to 90% occur only once, and approximately 0.01% lies in the top ten. This CDR3 comprises 17 residues. The V segment lost 4 bases and the J segment 2 bases; nucleotides outside the gene matches: 9. CDR1 and CDR2 (germline): SNHLY, FYNNEI. This same sample was also taken into another study, of human thymus T cells. That study adds: Donors were healthy Finnish babies undergoing corrective operations for congenital heart defects. From resections taken during corrective heart surgery, the thymus tissue was obtained. The authors found apparently biased V and J gene usage in thymic and blood repertoires. As related research reported, thymic repertoires overlapped highly among unrelated individuals.

Sequencing used thymocytes. This rearrangement joins TRBV2 to TRBJ2-1; 9 positions match TRBD2. The clonotype originates from a boy under three years old with a congenital heart defect. The CDR3 loop reads CASSGVGASGTYNEQFF. The DNA for the CDR3 is TGTGCCAGCAGTGGGGTCGGTGCTAGCGGGACCTACAATGAGCAGTTCTTC.